These T cell receptor beta chains were read from a single sample in a study of metastatic and nonmetastatic thyroid tumors. TCRdb redid the clone calls on the PCR reads using MiXCR. The sample gives about 24,000 clones, 22% of which show up once; about 7.9% is in the top ten. Sample: blood. The receptors derive from a female donor with papillary thyroid cancer or a benign thyroid nodule (not recorded which). Some clones in this sample may be carry-over from other donors' samples. Each CDR3 is given without its conserved first and last residue. Each record gives: V gene, clone size, CDR3 protein. Some rows have no size entry. The others give once, few or many, or a class for an expanded clone.

V: TRBV19; size: many; CDR3: ASRPARRQDNYGYT
V: TRBV4-3; size: .; CDR3: ARSHEGTPDYEQY
V: TRBV6-8; size: .; CDR3: ASSQAWELNTEAF
V: TRBV6-5; size: medium-sized; CDR3: ASSYQDGGSGYNEQF
V: TRBV6-1; size: few; CDR3: ASRHRDKGQPQH
V: TRBV20-1; size: many; CDR3: SSQRGSSTDTQY
V: TRBV29-1; size: many; CDR3: SVEFGAGGPNEQF
V: TRBV28; size: .; CDR3: ASSQPIYEQY
V: TRBV11-2; size: many; CDR3: ASSLETGYPSYEQY
V: TRBV30; size: many; CDR3: APPPANSNQPQH
V: TRBV20-1; size: .; CDR3: SARVAKGGIINEQF
V: TRBV30; size: many; CDR3: AWSGGLTASGNTIY
V: TRBV28; size: many; CDR3: ASSLRGGGSEKLF
V: TRBV5-1; size: many; CDR3: ASSSYPEREASTDTQY